This record covers a single TCR beta chain. Its antigen remains unknown. The data were produced by immunoSEQ multiplex PCR, yet TCRdb's version contains in-frame clones alone and is incomplete. The sample contains tens of thousands of clones, about 90% of which appear only once. V lost 5 bases and J lost 7, with 21 bases in between. Germline values: CDR1 SEHNR, CDR2 FQNEAQ (reference sequence). The CDR3 runs 16 residues. The sample belongs to a study of siplizumab effects on memory and regulatory T cells. Study-wide results and caveats: Proliferating Tregs from siplizumab cultures lacked functional confirmation of suppression. In unstimulated cells, naive T cells appeared more diverse than memory T cells and seemed major alloresponse contributors.

The rearrangement links TRBV7-9 to TRBJ1-5, with TRBD1 as a possible D gene (5 bases). Specimen: naive CD8+ T cells sorted from blood. The receptor's source is a human donor in good health. The CDR3 region is CASSDDSFGRGQPQHF. CDR3 DNA sequence: TGTGCCAGCAGCGACGACAGTTTTGGGAGAGGGCAGCCCCAGCATTTT.